These T cell receptor beta chains were read from a single sample in a study of OX40 agonist ivuxolimab in advanced cancers. TCRdb's copy holds only in-frame clones and misses some; the assay was immunoSEQ multiplex PCR. Here the sample spans about 40,000 clones, around 90% being singletons. Source: CD4+ or CD8+ T cells sorted from blood, taken in a trial of the OX40 agonist ivuxolimab. The receptors shown here come from an adult with an advanced solid tumor such as melanoma, head and neck, liver or kidney cancer. CDR3s include the opening cysteine and the closing phenylalanine or tryptophan. A D gene is named only where the DNA matches it firmly. Clone size, where shown, is once, few, many, or a class for clones that have expanded.

CDR3 protein: CASSLERTGYAEAFF; CDR3 DNA: TGCGCCAGCAGCTTGGAGAGGACAGGGTACGCTGAAGCTTTCTTT; D gene: TRBD1; J gene: TRBJ1-1; V gene: TRBV5-1; clone size: NA
CDR3 protein: CASSEQTGPNTEAFF; CDR3 DNA: TGTGCCAGCAGTGAGCAGACAGGACCGAACACTGAAGCTTTCTTT; D gene: NA; J gene: TRBJ1-1; V gene: TRBV27; clone size: few
CDR3 protein: CASSWTTGDEQYF; CDR3 DNA: TGTGCCAGCAGTTGGACGACGGGGGACGAGCAGTACTTC; D gene: NA; J gene: TRBJ2-7; V gene: TRBV6-1; clone size: NA
CDR3 protein: CASSHRQGYYEQYF; CDR3 DNA: TGTGCCAGTAGTCACCGACAGGGGTACTACGAGCAGTACTTC; D gene: TRBD1; J gene: TRBJ2-7; V gene: TRBV19; clone size: NA
CDR3 protein: CASSAHQGGSEFF; CDR3 DNA: TGTGCCAGCAGCGCTCACCAAGGGGGGTCGGAGTTCTTC; D gene: NA; J gene: TRBJ2-1; V gene: TRBV9; clone size: NA
CDR3 protein: CASSAGGGNQPQHF; CDR3 DNA: TGTGCCAGCAGTGCGGGGGGTGGCAATCAGCCCCAGCATTTT; D gene: NA; J gene: TRBJ1-5; V gene: TRBV2; clone size: NA
CDR3 protein: CVSSVFGGSYNEQFF; CDR3 DNA: TGCGTCAGCAGTGTGTTCGGGGGGTCCTACAATGAGCAGTTCTTC; D gene: TRBD2; J gene: TRBJ2-1; V gene: TRBV10-2; clone size: NA
CDR3 protein: CSTLGKTGGRRETQYF; CDR3 DNA: TGCAGCACGCTCGGAAAGACGGGAGGGAGGCGGGAGACCCAGTACTTC; D gene: TRBD2; J gene: TRBJ2-5; V gene: TRBV29-1; clone size: NA
CDR3 protein: CASSEGLSSYNSPLHF; CDR3 DNA: TGCGCCAGCAGTGAAGGGCTTAGCTCCTATAATTCACCCCTCCACTTT; D gene: NA; J gene: TRBJ1-6; V gene: TRBV10-2; clone size: once
CDR3 protein: CASSPYRVHEQFF; CDR3 DNA: TGTGCCAGCTCACCGTATAGGGTGCATGAGCAGTTCTTC; D gene: NA; J gene: TRBJ2-1; V gene: TRBV18; clone size: NA
CDR3 protein: CASSLRGNAGNTIYF; CDR3 DNA: TGTGCCAGCAGCTTACGGGGGAACGCTGGAAACACCATATATTTT; D gene: NA; J gene: TRBJ1-3; V gene: TRBV7-6; clone size: NA
CDR3 protein: CASSLGSYNEQFF; CDR3 DNA: TGCGCCAGCAGCTTGGGGTCCTACAATGAGCAGTTCTTC; D gene: NA; J gene: TRBJ2-1; V gene: TRBV5-1; clone size: NA
CDR3 protein: CASSLGVVDGYTF; CDR3 DNA: TGTGCCAGCAGCTTGGGGGTGGTGGATGGCTACACCTTC; D gene: NA; J gene: TRBJ1-2; V gene: TRBV7-9; clone size: NA
CDR3 protein: CASSLSGGTDLAEAFF; CDR3 DNA: TGTGCCAGCAGTTTATCGGGGGGGACAGATCTAGCTGAAGCTTTCTTT; D gene: TRBD1; J gene: TRBJ1-1; V gene: TRBV27; clone size: NA
CDR3 protein: CASSPPGYRPQHF; CDR3 DNA: TGTGCCAGCAGCCCCCCGGGGTACCGGCCCCAGCATTTT; D gene: NA; J gene: TRBJ1-5; V gene: TRBV5-8; clone size: NA
CDR3 protein: CASSWDSFYGYTF; CDR3 DNA: TGTGCCAGCAGTTGGGACAGTTTCTATGGCTACACCTTC; D gene: TRBD1; J gene: TRBJ1-2; V gene: TRBV5-6; clone size: once
CDR3 protein: CASSLGSPYEQYF; CDR3 DNA: TGTGCCAGCAGTTTGGGCAGCCCCTACGAGCAGTACTTC; D gene: NA; J gene: TRBJ2-7; V gene: TRBV27; clone size: NA
CDR3 protein: CASSEAWGPKNIQYF; CDR3 DNA: TGTGCCAGCAGTGAAGCTTGGGGGCCCAAAAACATTCAGTACTTC; D gene: NA; J gene: TRBJ2-4; V gene: TRBV6-1; clone size: NA
CDR3 protein: CATSRDGARTTDTQYF; CDR3 DNA: TGTGCCACCAGCAGAGATGGGGCTAGGACCACAGATACGCAGTATTTT; D gene: NA; J gene: TRBJ2-3; V gene: TRBV15; clone size: NA
CDR3 protein: CASSWIKTGGATNEKLFF; CDR3 DNA: TGTGCCAGCAGCTGGATTAAGACAGGGGGTGCAACTAATGAAAAACTGTTTTTT; D gene: TRBD1; J gene: TRBJ1-4; V gene: TRBV5-6; clone size: once
CDR3 protein: CASSFGGRGTEAFF; CDR3 DNA: TGTGCCAGCAGTTTTGGGGGGCGAGGGACTGAAGCTTTCTTT; D gene: NA; J gene: TRBJ1-1; V gene: TRBV28; clone size: NA
CDR3 protein: CASSQDSGRGNYGYTF; CDR3 DNA: TGCGCCAGCAGCCAAGATTCCGGCAGGGGGAACTATGGCTACACCTTC; D gene: TRBD1; J gene: TRBJ1-2; V gene: TRBV4-1; clone size: NA
CDR3 protein: CASQDHGRNVGNQPQHF; CDR3 DNA: TGTGCCAGCCAGGACCACGGAAGGAATGTTGGCAATCAGCCCCAGCATTTT; D gene: NA; J gene: TRBJ1-5; V gene: TRBV27; clone size: once
CDR3 protein: CASSLRVSGYTDTQYF; CDR3 DNA: TGTGCCAGCAGCTTAAGAGTCTCGGGGTATACAGATACGCAGTATTTT; D gene: NA; J gene: TRBJ2-3; V gene: TRBV5-8; clone size: NA
CDR3 protein: CASSQALVADTQYF; CDR3 DNA: TGCGCCAGCAGCCAAGCGTTGGTTGCAGATACGCAGTATTTT; D gene: NA; J gene: TRBJ2-3; V gene: TRBV4-1; clone size: NA
CDR3 protein: CASRPTGGPSYEQYF; CDR3 DNA: TGTGCCAGCAGGCCCACAGGGGGCCCCTCCTACGAGCAGTACTTC; D gene: TRBD1; J gene: TRBJ2-7; V gene: TRBV28; clone size: NA
CDR3 protein: CASRIGQGARQPQHF; CDR3 DNA: TGTGCCAGCAGAATCGGTCAGGGGGCGAGACAGCCCCAGCATTTT; D gene: TRBD1; J gene: TRBJ1-5; V gene: TRBV6-6; clone size: NA
CDR3 protein: CASKQVYEQYF; CDR3 DNA: TGTGCCAGCAAACAGGTCTACGAGCAGTACTTC; D gene: NA; J gene: TRBJ2-7; V gene: TRBV2; clone size: NA
CDR3 protein: CASSQDTGTGAVTDTQYF; CDR3 DNA: TGCGCCAGCAGCCAAGATACGGGAACGGGAGCGGTGACAGATACGCAGTATTTT; D gene: NA; J gene: TRBJ2-3; V gene: TRBV4-1; clone size: NA
CDR3 protein: CASSSPWGVGYEQYF; CDR3 DNA: TGTGCCAGCAGCTCCCCGTGGGGGGTGGGGTACGAGCAGTACTTC; D gene: NA; J gene: TRBJ2-7; V gene: TRBV7-9; clone size: NA
CDR3 protein: CASSTPSRTPNTGELFF; CDR3 DNA: TGTGCCAGCAGTACTCCCTCTCGGACCCCGAACACCGGGGAGCTGTTTTTT; D gene: NA; J gene: TRBJ2-2; V gene: TRBV28; clone size: NA
CDR3 protein: CASSVEVTYTGELFF; CDR3 DNA: TGTGCCAGCAGCGTAGAAGTCACCTACACCGGGGAGCTGTTTTTT; D gene: NA; J gene: TRBJ2-2; V gene: TRBV9; clone size: NA
CDR3 protein: CASSLHNSGGSNTGELFF; CDR3 DNA: TGTGCCAGCAGCTTACATAATAGCGGGGGGTCGAACACCGGGGAGCTGTTTTTT; D gene: TRBD2; J gene: TRBJ2-2; V gene: TRBV13; clone size: once
CDR3 protein: CSVKGREQFF; CDR3 DNA: TGCAGTGTCAAGGGCCGGGAGCAGTTCTTC; D gene: NA; J gene: TRBJ2-1; V gene: TRBV20-1; clone size: NA
CDR3 protein: CASSSIRTSGRTDTQYF; CDR3 DNA: TGTGCCAGCAGCTCGATTCGGACTAGCGGTCGCACAGATACGCAGTATTTT; D gene: TRBD2; J gene: TRBJ2-3; V gene: TRBV11-2; clone size: NA
CDR3 protein: CASRVAANTEAFF; CDR3 DNA: TGCGCCAGCAGGGTAGCCGCGAACACTGAAGCTTTCTTT; D gene: NA; J gene: TRBJ1-1; V gene: TRBV5-1; clone size: NA
CDR3 protein: CASSQDSLLNTEAFF; CDR3 DNA: TGCGCCAGCAGCCAAGATAGCCTGTTGAACACTGAAGCTTTCTTT; D gene: NA; J gene: TRBJ1-1; V gene: TRBV4-1; clone size: NA
CDR3 protein: CAWRDNTGELFF; CDR3 DNA: TGTGCCTGGAGGGACAACACCGGGGAGCTGTTTTTT; D gene: NA; J gene: TRBJ2-2; V gene: TRBV30; clone size: once
CDR3 protein: CASSLGGGLPYEQYF; CDR3 DNA: TGTGCCAGTAGCTTAGGGGGGGGACTACCCTACGAGCAGTACTTC; D gene: NA; J gene: TRBJ2-7; V gene: TRBV7-8; clone size: NA
CDR3 protein: CASSSDFNYGYTF; CDR3 DNA: TGTGCCAGCAGTTCGGATTTTAACTATGGCTACACCTTC; D gene: NA; J gene: TRBJ1-2; V gene: TRBV6-5; clone size: NA
CDR3 protein: CASSPRQGAFNEQFF; CDR3 DNA: TGTGCCAGCAGTCCGCGACAGGGGGCTTTCAATGAGCAGTTCTTC; D gene: TRBD1; J gene: TRBJ2-1; V gene: TRBV27; clone size: NA
CDR3 protein: CAISEELDDLYEQYF; CDR3 DNA: TGTGCCATCAGTGAGGAGCTAGACGACCTTTACGAGCAGTACTTC; D gene: NA; J gene: TRBJ2-7; V gene: TRBV10-3; clone size: once
CDR3 protein: CASSLWGDRAGELFF; CDR3 DNA: TGTGCCAGCAGCCTATGGGGCGACCGGGCCGGGGAGCTGTTTTTT; D gene: NA; J gene: TRBJ2-2; V gene: TRBV28; clone size: NA